This entry lists 9 T cell receptor beta chains sequenced from one sample in a study of blood T cell repertoires in COVID-19. TCRdb's table, derived via immunoSEQ multiplex PCR, lists solely in-frame clones and lacks some. The sample lists about 80,000 clones; under 80% were seen once. Sample: peripheral blood. The source is a human donor in a cohort sampled during active COVID-19.

V and J are TRBV6-5 and TRBJ2-3; 9 bases agree with TRBD1. The CDR3 spans 15 residues. V trimming: 6 bases; J trimming: 0 bases; junction bases outside the gene matches: 4. The germline CDR1 and CDR2 sequences are MNHEY and SVGAGI. The CDR3 DNA follows: TGTGCCAGCAGGGAGACAGGGGGAAGCACAGATACGCAGTATTTT. The encoded protein is CASRETGGSTDTQYF.

The V call is TRBV2, the J call TRBJ2-7, with a weak D call TRBD1 (6 bases). Trimming left V 10 bases short and J 2 bases short, with 18 bases between. The CDR3 is made up of 14 amino acids. The germline gives CDR1 SNHLY, CDR2 FYNNEI. CDR3 DNA sequence: TGTGCCACCCTTCTTCGGGACAAGACCTACGAGCAGTACTTC. Encoded protein: CATLLRDKTYEQYF. The full variable domain, rest sourced from reference TRBV2 and TRBJ2-7, is EPEVTQTPSHQVTQMGQEVILRCVPISNHLYFYWYRQILGQKVEFLVSFYNNEISEKSEIFDDQFSVERPDGSNFTLKIRSTKLEDSAMYFCATLLRDKTYEQYFGPGTRLTVT.

The chain carries TRBV6-5 and TRBJ1-5; D gene uncertain. Germline CDR1 and CDR2: MNHEY and SVGAGI. The CDR3 has 16 residues. V was trimmed by 2 bases and J by 4 bases, leaving 15 bases between them. CDR3 DNA sequence: TGTGCCAGCAGTTACCCTCCAACGACTGTGAATCAGCCCCAGCATTTT. This sequence encodes CASSYPPTTVNQPQHF.

The chain uses TRBV10-3 and TRBJ2-1; perhaps TRBD2 as D (6 bases). CDR3 length equals 15 residues. Trimming removed 10 bases at V and 0 bases at J, with 16 bases between. Germline CDR1 is ENHRY and CDR2 is SYGVKD. CDR3 DNA sequence: TGTGCCACTTGGACTCTGACTAGCTCCTACAATGAGCAGTTCTTC. This gives the protein CATWTLTSSYNEQFF.

The table lists this clone with many counts. This chain links TRBV5-6 with TRBJ2-7, with TRBD2 matching 7 bases. The trim removed 4 bases at V and 2 bases at J, leaving 3 bases unmatched. Looked up from germline, CDR1 is SGHDT and CDR2 is YYEEEE. The CDR3 is 13 residues long. In nucleotides, the CDR3 is TGTGCCAGCAGCGACGGGACTACCTACGAGCAGTACGTC. This translates into CASSDGTTYEQYV.

The rearrangement joins TRBV7-6 to TRBJ2-5, with 11 positions matching TRBD1. The CDR3 extends over 18 amino acids. J lost 1 base, V lost 4 bases, and 11 bases had no gene match. CDR1 is SGHVS and CDR2 is FNYEAQ in the germline V gene. The CDR3: CASSSALWTGGRQETQYF. The CDR3, as DNA: TGTGCCAGCAGCTCCGCACTATGGACAGGGGGCCGCCAAGAGACCCAGTACTTC.

Of note for this clone: Additional DNA sequences in this sample encode the identical CDR3. This chain links TRBV11-3 with TRBJ2-1; 10 bases line up with TRBD2. Per germline, CDR1 SGHNT and CDR2 YENEEA. The junction had 3 bases not matched to a gene; V was cut back by 4 bases and J by 0 bases. The CDR3 totals 16 residues. CDR3 sequence reads: CASSSRTSGSYNEQFF. The DNA for the CDR3 is TGTGCCAGCAGCTCGAGGACTAGCGGCTCCTACAATGAGCAGTTCTTC.

The CDR3 protein is CASSWGLEGEKLFF. The CDR3 DNA follows: TGTGCCAGCAGTTGGGGACTGGAAGGCGAAAAACTGTTTTTT. The chain is built from TRBV27 and TRBJ1-4; TRBD1 might be the D (5 bases). Germline V CDR1 and CDR2: MNHEY, SMNVEV (reference sequence). The CDR3 is 14 amino acids. Trimming removed 4 bases from V and 8 bases from J, with 14 bases in between.

The V call is TRBV7-2, the J call TRBJ1-2; D unresolved. V lost 1 base and J lost 4, with 16 bases in between. Germline V lookup: CDR1 SGHTA, CDR2 FQGNSA. The CDR3 loop spans 16 amino acids. The CDR3 reads CASSLDSGQFSYGYTF. CDR3 nucleotides: TGTGCCAGCAGCTTAGATTCGGGTCAGTTCAGCTATGGCTACACCTTC.